The text below deals with one TCR beta chain. What it binds is not known. This entry comes from a study of identical twins. Unique molecular identifiers were present on the cDNA, which also gained a universal primer site by template switching. TCRdb reprocessed the 5' RACE reads with MiXCR, giving one entry per CDR3 protein. This sample has 1.5 million to 2 million distinct CDR3 sequences, with less than 35% found just once. Study-wide results and limits: Twins' surplus sharing was weaker for beta out-of-frame sequences. The study found that models underestimated out-of-frame TCR alpha sharing in monozygotic twins.

V dropped 5 bases and J dropped 3 bases, with 16 bases sitting between them. The germline gives CDR1 MDHEN, CDR2 SYDVKM. CDR3 length: 16 residues. The J gene is TRBJ2-2, the V gene TRBV28, with D possibly being TRBD1 or TRBD2 (6 bases each). The sample was cord blood. The sequence came from a newborn girl in good health. The CDR3 DNA reads TGTGCCAGCAGTCCACTGACAAGGGGGGACACCGGGGAGCTGTTTTTT. This encodes CASSPLTRGDTGELFF.